A single sample gave rise to the 24 T cell receptor beta chains below, sequenced in a study of post-analysis software for immune sequencing data. Study conclusions and caveats: Patients used five TRBV segments, including TRBV5-6, TRBV5-1 and TRBV20-1, more often than controls.

cDNA libraries for TCR beta contained unique molecular identifiers. TCRdb recomputed calls from the PCR reads with MiXCR, one row per CDR3 protein. The sample lists hundreds of thousands of distinct CDR3 sequences, 59% occurring once. Antigen specificity for these receptors is unknown. The source material was blood. The receptors were gathered from a girl aged 2-15 years with multiple sclerosis.

The CDR3 is CSVEGVDAHYNEQFF. The DNA for the CDR3 is TGCAGCGTTGAAGGCGTCGACGCTCACTACAATGAGCAGTTCTTC. The rearrangement uses TRBV29-1 and TRBJ2-1; no clear D gene. The CDR3 has 15 amino acids. Trimming took 1 base from V and 3 from J, leaving 13 bases between them. Germline CDR1 reads SQVTM; CDR2 reads ANQGSEA.

The chain is built from TRBV29-1 and TRBJ2-6; TRBD2 is a possible D gene (7 bases). V was cut by 5 bases and J by 6 bases, with 17 bases left in between. CDR1 is SQVTM and CDR2 is ANQGSEA in the germline V gene. This CDR3 has 15 residues. The CDR3, as DNA: TGCAGCGTTCAGGCGGGGGCTTATGAGGCCAACGTCCTGACTTTC. It encodes CSVQAGAYEANVLTF.

The CDR3 sequence: CASSLRWDSYGYTF. The CDR3 DNA reads TGTGCCAGCAGTTTAAGGTGGGACTCCTATGGCTACACCTTC. The chain carries TRBV27 and TRBJ1-2, with D tentatively TRBD1 (5 bases). Germline CDR1 and CDR2: MNHEY and SMNVEV (reference sequence). The CDR3 has 14 amino acids. Trimming cost V 2 bases and J 4 bases, with 11 bases left between them.

Of note for this clonotype: The missing conserved phenylalanine or tryptophan at the end of this CDR3 makes a read error likely. This chain uses TRBV12-3 or TRBV12-4 with TRBJ2-2, with 12 nucleotides matching TRBD2. J was trimmed by 4 bases and V by 5 bases; bases with no gene match: 8. The CDR3 sequence is 17 residues long. CDR3 in amino acids: CASSTSSGGAGTGELFS. DNA of the CDR3: TGTGCCAGCAGTACCTCTAGCGGGGGGGCCGGCACCGGGGAGCTGTTTTCT.

This clonotype has just a few counts. J is TRBJ2-1 and V is TRBV14; TRBD1 might be the D (5 bases). V was cut by 3 bases and J by 10 bases, with 10 bases left in between. CDR3 length: 12 residues. Germline V gene data show CDR1 as SGHDN and CDR2 as FVKESK. The CDR3 DNA is TGTGCCAGCAGCCAGGGGCGCCGGGAGCAGTTCTTC. Protein: CASSQGRREQFF.

For the CDR3, the DNA is TGTGCCAGCAGCCCGGACTGGACGACTCAAGAGACCCAGTACTTC. It yields the protein CASSPDWTTQETQYF. V gene TRBV6-8 combines with J gene TRBJ2-5, with a possible D match to TRBD2 (5 bases). Trimming took off 6 bases at V and 2 bases at J, with 16 bases between the two ends. Germline CDR1 MNHGY, CDR2 SAAAGT. The CDR3 spans 15 residues.

This clonotype was detected ten times or more. The J gene is TRBJ2-5, the V gene TRBV5-1; D is uncertain. V gave up 1 base and J gave up 1 base, with 2 bases separating them. The CDR3 contains 12 residues. The V gene's germline CDR1 is SGHRS and CDR2 YFSETQ. The CDR3 DNA reads as TGCGCCAGCAGCTTGCCCCAAGAGACCCAGTACTTC. Translated: CASSLPQETQYF. The whole variable domain, remainder taken from reference TRBV5-1 and TRBJ2-5, is KAGVTQTPRYLIKTRGQQVTLSCSPISGHRSVSWYQQTPGQGLQFLFEYFSETQRNKGNFPGRFSGRQFSNSRSEMNVSTLELGDSALYLCASSLPQETQYFGPGTRLLVL.

The chain recombines TRBV20-1 with TRBJ2-1; unclear D gene. Looked up from germline, CDR1 is DFQATT and CDR2 is SNEGSKA (reference sequence). The V gene lost 1 base and the J gene lost 8 bases, with 12 bases spanning the gap. The CDR3 consists of 13 residues. The CDR3 coding sequence is TGCAGTGCTAGAGGTGCCTTGGTAGATGAGCAGTTCTTC. As protein: CSARGALVDEQFF.

The V gene is TRBV7-9, the J gene TRBJ2-7; the D is unclear. In germline, CDR1 is SEHNR, CDR2 FQNEAQ (reference sequence). The V gene lost 3 bases and the J gene lost 5 bases, with 8 bases spanning the gap. CDR3 length: 12 residues. The CDR3 is CASSLARNEQYF. The CDR3 coding sequence is TGTGCCAGCAGCTTGGCCAGGAACGAGCAGTACTTC.

J is TRBJ1-6 and V is TRBV5-1; D is unresolved. V lost 0 bases and J 1 base, leaving 5 bases between the germline ends. Germline lookup yields CDR1 SGHRS and CDR2 YFSETQ. This CDR3 has 15 residues. The DNA of the CDR3 is TGCGCCAGCAGCTTGGCCGAATCCTATAATTCACCCCTCCACTTT. This translates into CASSLAESYNSPLHF.

The V gene is TRBV10-3, the J gene TRBJ2-1, with TRBD1 matching 7 bases. Looked up from germline, CDR1 is ENHRY and CDR2 is SYGVKD. This CDR3 contains 13 residues. V lost 6 bases, J lost 9 bases, and 8 bases stayed unmatched. The CDR3 loop is CAIRSGQEAEQFF. In DNA, the CDR3 is TGTGCCATCAGAAGCGGACAGGAGGCTGAGCAGTTCTTC.

The V and J genes are TRBV12-3 or TRBV12-4 and TRBJ1-2; TRBD1 agrees at 12 bases. CDR3 length equals 14 residues. The J segment lost 6 bases and the V segment lost 6 bases, leaving 5 bases of the junction unmatched. CDR3: CASRRGQGANGYTF. The DNA of the CDR3 is TGTGCCAGCAGACGGGGACAGGGGGCAAATGGCTACACCTTC.

The chain carries TRBV12-3 or TRBV12-4 and TRBJ2-4, with TRBD2 as a possible D gene (6 bases). This CDR3 comprises 14 residues. Trimming took 6 bases from V and 13 from J, leaving 22 bases between them. In DNA form, the CDR3 reads TGTGCCAGCAGCCCAGGACTACCAGCCGCGCAGCAGTACTTC. This sequence encodes CASSPGLPAAQQYF.

The J gene is TRBJ2-7, the V gene TRBV6-1, with D perhaps TRBD2 (6 bases). The J call may not be correct, given that the DNA end is closer to TRBJ2-5. Germline-derived CDR1 and CDR2 are MNHNS and SASEGT. The CDR3 runs to 13 residues. CDR3 nucleotide sequence: TGTGCCAGCAGGTGGAGGGTGGGAGAGACCCAGTACTTC. Its protein product is CASRWRVGETQYF.

The V call is TRBV12-3 or TRBV12-4, the J call TRBJ1-2; tentatively, D is TRBD1 (6 bases). The CDR3 sequence is 17 residues long. Deletions cut 0 bases from V and 8 bases from J, with 22 bases between. CDR3 nucleotide sequence: TGTGCCAGCAGTTTAGCGACGGGGGCCCCCCGGACGAGGGGCTACACCTTC. It translates to CASSLATGAPRTRGYTF.

V usage is TRBV4-3 and J usage is TRBJ2-1; the match to TRBD1 covers 11 bases. V lost 5 bases, J lost 7 bases, and 10 bases stayed unmatched. CDR3 size: 16 residues. Germline V gene data show CDR1 as LGHNA and CDR2 as YSLEER. The CDR3 DNA is TGCGCCAGCAGCGAAGGGACAGGGGGTATTCTAAATGAGCAGTTCTTC. The encoded protein is CASSEGTGGILNEQFF.

J is TRBJ2-1 and V is TRBV6-2 or TRBV6-3, with TRBD1 matching over 7 bases. The J segment lost 3 bases and the V segment lost 5 bases, leaving 10 bases of the junction unmatched. Germline CDR1 reads MNHEY; CDR2 reads SVGEGT. The CDR3 contains 16 residues. The CDR3: CASSPLGTVHYNEQFF. In DNA, the CDR3 is TGTGCCAGCAGTCCCCTAGGGACAGTTCACTACAATGAGCAGTTCTTC.

The gene calls are TRBV9 and TRBJ2-3, with D unclear. The V end was cut by 5 bases, the J end by 6 bases, with 13 bases between. The CDR3 loop spans 13 amino acids. Germline-derived CDR1 and CDR2 are SGDLS and YYNGEE. The CDR3 DNA reads TGTGCCAGCAGGAAGGGTATGGCGGATACGCAGTATTTT. It is translated as CASRKGMADTQYF.

This chain connects TRBV5-1 to TRBJ2-3; D possibly corresponds to TRBD1 (6 bases). Germline lookup yields CDR1 SGHRS and CDR2 YFSETQ. V lost 5 bases to trimming and J lost 5 bases, with 12 bases between them. CDR3 length: 13 residues. The CDR3 nucleotides read TGCGCCAGCAGGTCTGTCAGGGGAGATACGCAGTATTTT. This encodes CASRSVRGDTQYF.

This clonotype was detected only a few times. The gene calls are TRBV29-1 and TRBJ2-2, with D perhaps TRBD1 or TRBD2 (5 bases each). The length of the CDR3 is 15 residues. The V and J ends lost 4 bases and 4 bases respectively, with 16 bases between them. The germline CDR1 and CDR2 sequences are SQVTM and ANQGSEA. CDR3 loop: CSVVGDRRSTGELFF. DNA for the CDR3: TGCAGCGTTGTGGGGGACCGGAGGAGCACCGGGGAGCTGTTTTTT.

In its sample, this clonotype was seen a few times. The chain is built from TRBV20-1 and TRBJ2-3; D remains ambiguous. The CDR3 length is 16 residues. From germline, CDR1 is DFQATT and CDR2 SNEGSKA (reference sequence). Trimming left V 0 bases short and J 0 bases short, with 13 bases between. The CDR3 reads CSARDPLKGSTDTQYF. The DNA for the CDR3 is TGCAGTGCTAGAGATCCTCTCAAGGGAAGCACAGATACGCAGTATTTT.

The chain has TRBV7-9 and TRBJ2-3, with D uncertain. The ends were cut back, 6 bases at V and 3 bases at J, with 10 bases in the middle. This CDR3 contains 13 residues. Germline values: CDR1 SEHNR, CDR2 FQNEAQ (reference sequence). This CDR3 reads CASSATRTDTQYF. DNA for the CDR3: TGTGCCAGCAGTGCCACCAGGACAGATACGCAGTATTTT.

The rearrangement uses TRBV12-3 or TRBV12-4 and TRBJ1-1, with D perhaps TRBD1 (6 bases). The CDR3 has 13 amino acids. V lost 2 bases to trimming and J lost 11 bases, with 15 bases between them. The CDR3, as DNA: TGTGCCAGCAGTTTACGGGGGGGGCTTGAGGCTTTCTTT. It is translated as CASSLRGGLEAFF.

This clonotype was found a few times. CDR3 sequence: CASSREPSYNEQFF. In nucleotides, the CDR3 is TGTGCCAGCAGTCGAGAGCCCTCGTACAATGAGCAGTTCTTC. The J gene is TRBJ2-1, the V gene TRBV12-3 or TRBV12-4; D is unresolved. The V and J ends lost 5 bases and 4 bases respectively, with 12 bases between them. The CDR3 has 14 amino acids.